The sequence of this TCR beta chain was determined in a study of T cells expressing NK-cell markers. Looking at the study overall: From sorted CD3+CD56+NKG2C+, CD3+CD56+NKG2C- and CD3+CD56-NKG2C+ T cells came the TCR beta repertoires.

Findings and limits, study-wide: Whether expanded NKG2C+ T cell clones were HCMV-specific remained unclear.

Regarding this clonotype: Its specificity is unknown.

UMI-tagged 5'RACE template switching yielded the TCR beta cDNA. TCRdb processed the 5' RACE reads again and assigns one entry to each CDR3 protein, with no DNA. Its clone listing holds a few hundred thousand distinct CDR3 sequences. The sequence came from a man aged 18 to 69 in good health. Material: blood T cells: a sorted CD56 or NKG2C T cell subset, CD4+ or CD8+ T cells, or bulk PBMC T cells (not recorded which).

The CDR3 here is CASSFGGAIYNEQFF. The chain combines TRBV27 with TRBJ2-1; TCRdb's assignment of TRBD2 cannot be checked, as there is no DNA. The CDR3 runs to 15 residues. Germline CDR1 reads MNHEY; CDR2 reads SMNVEV (reference sequence).